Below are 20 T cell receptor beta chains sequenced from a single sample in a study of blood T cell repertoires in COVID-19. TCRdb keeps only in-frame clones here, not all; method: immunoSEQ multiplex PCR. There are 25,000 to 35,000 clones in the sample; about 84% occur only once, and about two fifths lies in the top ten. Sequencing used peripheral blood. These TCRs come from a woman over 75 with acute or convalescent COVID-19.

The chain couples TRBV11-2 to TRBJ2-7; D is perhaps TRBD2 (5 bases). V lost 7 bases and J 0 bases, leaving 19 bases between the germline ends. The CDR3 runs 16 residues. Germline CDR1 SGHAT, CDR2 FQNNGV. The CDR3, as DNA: TGTGCCAGCACCCGCCTCGGCGGGCAAAGCTCCTACGAGCAGTACTTC. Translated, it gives CASTRLGGQSSYEQYF.

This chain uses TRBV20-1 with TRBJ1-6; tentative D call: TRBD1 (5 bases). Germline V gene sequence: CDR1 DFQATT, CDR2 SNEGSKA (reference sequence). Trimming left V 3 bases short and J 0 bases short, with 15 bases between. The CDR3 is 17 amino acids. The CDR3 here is CSASPTGRSSYNSPLHF. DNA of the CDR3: TGCAGTGCTAGTCCCACAGGAAGGAGCTCCTATAATTCACCCCTCCACTTT.

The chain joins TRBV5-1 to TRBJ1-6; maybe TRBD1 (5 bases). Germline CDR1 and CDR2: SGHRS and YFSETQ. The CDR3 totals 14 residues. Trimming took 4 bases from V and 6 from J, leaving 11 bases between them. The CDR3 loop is CASSVQGTNSPLHF. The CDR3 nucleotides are TGCGCCAGCAGCGTCCAGGGAACTAATTCACCCCTCCACTTT.

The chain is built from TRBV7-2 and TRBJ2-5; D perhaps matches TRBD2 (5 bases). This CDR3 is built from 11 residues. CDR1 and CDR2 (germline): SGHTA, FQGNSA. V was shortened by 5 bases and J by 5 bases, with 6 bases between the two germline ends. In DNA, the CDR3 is TGTGCCAGCAGCAGAGGGGAGACCCAGTACTTC. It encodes CASSRGETQYF. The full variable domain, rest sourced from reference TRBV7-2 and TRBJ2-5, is GAGVSQSPSNKVTEKGKDVELRCDPISGHTALYWYRQSLGQGLEFLIYFQGNSAPDKSGLPSDRFSAERTGGSVSTLTIQRTQQEDSAVYLCASSRGETQYFGPGTRLLVL.

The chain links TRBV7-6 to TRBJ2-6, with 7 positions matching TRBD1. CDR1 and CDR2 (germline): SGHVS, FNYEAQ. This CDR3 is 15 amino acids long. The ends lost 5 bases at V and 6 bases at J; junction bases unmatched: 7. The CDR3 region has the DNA TGTGCCAGCAGCCAGAGACAGGGAAAGGCCAACGTCCTGACTTTC. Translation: CASSQRQGKANVLTF.

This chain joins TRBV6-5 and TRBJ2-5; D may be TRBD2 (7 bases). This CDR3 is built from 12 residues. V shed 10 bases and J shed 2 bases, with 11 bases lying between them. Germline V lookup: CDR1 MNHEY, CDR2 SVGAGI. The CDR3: CATGGQQETQYF. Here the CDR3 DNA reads TGTGCCACGGGAGGACAGCAAGAGACCCAGTACTTC.

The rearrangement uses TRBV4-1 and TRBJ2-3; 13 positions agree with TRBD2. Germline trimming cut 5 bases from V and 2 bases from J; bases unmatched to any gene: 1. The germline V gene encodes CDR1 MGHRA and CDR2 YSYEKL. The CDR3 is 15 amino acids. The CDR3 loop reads CASSGTSGVTDTQYF. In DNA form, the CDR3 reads TGCGCCAGCAGCGGGACTAGCGGGGTCACAGATACGCAGTATTTT.

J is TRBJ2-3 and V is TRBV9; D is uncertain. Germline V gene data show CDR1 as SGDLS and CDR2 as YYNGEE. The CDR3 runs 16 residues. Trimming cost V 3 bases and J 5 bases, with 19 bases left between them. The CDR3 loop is CASSDRPSLVLDTQYF. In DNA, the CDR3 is TGTGCCAGCAGCGATCGCCCAAGCCTCGTGCTAGATACGCAGTATTTT.

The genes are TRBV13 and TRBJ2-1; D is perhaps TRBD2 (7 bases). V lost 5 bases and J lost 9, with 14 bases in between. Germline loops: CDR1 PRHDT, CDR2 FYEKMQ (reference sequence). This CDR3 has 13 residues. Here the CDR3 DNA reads TGTGCCAGCAGCCCCCCGGGGGGCGGTGAGCAGTTCTTC. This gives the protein CASSPPGGGEQFF.

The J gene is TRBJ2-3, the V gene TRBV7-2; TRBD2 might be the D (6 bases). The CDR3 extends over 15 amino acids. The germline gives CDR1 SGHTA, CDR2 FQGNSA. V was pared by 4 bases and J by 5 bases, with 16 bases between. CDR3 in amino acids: CASSSRGSSEDTQYF. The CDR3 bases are TGTGCCAGCAGCTCGCGGGGTAGCTCGGAAGATACGCAGTATTTT.

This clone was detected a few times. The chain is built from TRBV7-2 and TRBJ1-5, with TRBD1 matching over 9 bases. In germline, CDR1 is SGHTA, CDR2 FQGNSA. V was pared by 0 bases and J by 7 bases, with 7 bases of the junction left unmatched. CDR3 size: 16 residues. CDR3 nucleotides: TGTGCCAGCAGCTTAGCGGGACAGGGATCGGGCCAGCCCCAGCATTTT. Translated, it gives CASSLAGQGSGQPQHF.

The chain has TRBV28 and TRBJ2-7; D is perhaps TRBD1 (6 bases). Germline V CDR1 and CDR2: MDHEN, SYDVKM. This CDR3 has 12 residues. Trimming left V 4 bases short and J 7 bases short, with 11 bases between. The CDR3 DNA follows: TGTGCCAGCAGTTCCCGGACAGAAGAGCAGTACTTC. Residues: CASSSRTEEQYF.

CDR3 sequence (DNA): TGCGCCAGCAGCCAAGTACGGGGGGACTATGGCTACACCTTC. It yields the protein CASSQVRGDYGYTF. The chain recombines TRBV4-1 with TRBJ1-2; the D gene is possibly TRBD1 (5 bases). The V end was cut by 1 base, the J end by 3 bases, with 9 bases between. This CDR3 has 14 residues. From germline, CDR1 is MGHRA and CDR2 YSYEKL.

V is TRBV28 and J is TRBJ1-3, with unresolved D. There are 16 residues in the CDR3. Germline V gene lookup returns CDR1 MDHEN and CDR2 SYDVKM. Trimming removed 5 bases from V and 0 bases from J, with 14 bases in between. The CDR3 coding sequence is TGTGCCAGCAGTCCCTCCGGGATCCCCTCTGGAAACACCATATATTTT. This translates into CASSPSGIPSGNTIYF. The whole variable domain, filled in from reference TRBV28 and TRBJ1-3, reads DVKVTQSSRYLVKRTGEKVFLECVQDMDHENMFWYRQDPGLGLRLIYFSYDVKMKEKGDIPEGYSVSREKKERFSLILESASTNQTSMYLCASSPSGIPSGNTIYFGEGSWLTVV.

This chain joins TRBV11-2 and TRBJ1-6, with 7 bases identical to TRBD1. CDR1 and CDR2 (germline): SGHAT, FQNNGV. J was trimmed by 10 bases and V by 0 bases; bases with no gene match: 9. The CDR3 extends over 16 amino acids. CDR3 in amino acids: CASSLDEDRRASPLHF. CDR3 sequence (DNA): TGTGCCAGCAGCTTAGATGAGGACAGGCGGGCATCACCCCTCCACTTT.

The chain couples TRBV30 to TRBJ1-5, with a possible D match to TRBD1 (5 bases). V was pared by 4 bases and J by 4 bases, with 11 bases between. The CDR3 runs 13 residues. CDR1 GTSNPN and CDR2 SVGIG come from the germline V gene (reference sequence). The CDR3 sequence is CAWTLGENQPQHF. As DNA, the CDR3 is TGTGCCTGGACTCTAGGGGAAAATCAGCCCCAGCATTTT.

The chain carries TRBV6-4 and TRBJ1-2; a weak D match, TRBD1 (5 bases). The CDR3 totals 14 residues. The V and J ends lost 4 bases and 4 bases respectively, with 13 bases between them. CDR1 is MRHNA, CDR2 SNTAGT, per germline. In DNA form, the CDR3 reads TGTGCCAGCAGTGTACCGACAGACCCCTATGGCTACACCTTC. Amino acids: CASSVPTDPYGYTF.

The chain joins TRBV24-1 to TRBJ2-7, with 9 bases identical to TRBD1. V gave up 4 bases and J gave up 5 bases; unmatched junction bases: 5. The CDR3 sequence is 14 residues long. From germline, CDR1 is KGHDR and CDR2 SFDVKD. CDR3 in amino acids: CATSDPGQGNEQYF. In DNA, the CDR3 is TGTGCCACCAGTGACCCGGGACAGGGCAACGAGCAGTACTTC.

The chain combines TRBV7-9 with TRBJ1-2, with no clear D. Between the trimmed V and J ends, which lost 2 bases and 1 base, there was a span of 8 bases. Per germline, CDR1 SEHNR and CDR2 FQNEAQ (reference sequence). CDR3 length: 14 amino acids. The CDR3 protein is CASSLFGDNYGYTF. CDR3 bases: TGTGCCAGCAGCTTATTTGGAGATAACTATGGCTACACCTTC. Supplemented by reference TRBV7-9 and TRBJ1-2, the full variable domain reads DTGVSQNPRHKITKRGQNVTFRCDPISEHNRLYWYRQTLGQGPEFLTYFQNEAQLEKSRLLSDRFSAERPKGSFSTLEIQRTEQGDSAMYLCASSLFGDNYGYTFGSGTRLTVV.

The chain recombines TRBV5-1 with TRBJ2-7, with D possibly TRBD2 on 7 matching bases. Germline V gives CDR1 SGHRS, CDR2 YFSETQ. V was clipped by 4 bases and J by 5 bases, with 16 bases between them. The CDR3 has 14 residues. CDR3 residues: CASSTTGGPDEQYF. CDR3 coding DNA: TGCGCCAGCAGCACTACGGGGGGCCCGGACGAGCAGTACTTC.